Reported below is one T cell receptor (beta chain). The sample belongs to a study of control samples from healthy donors and cancer patients. The data were produced by immunoSEQ multiplex PCR, yet TCRdb's version contains in-frame clones alone and is incomplete. Seen here are 150,000 to 170,000 clones, about 94% observed once, and the top ten hold around 6.1%. This CDR3 spans 16 amino acids. CDR1 is KGHDR, CDR2 SFDVKD, per germline. The trim removed 4 bases at V and 7 bases at J, leaving 9 bases unmatched. The sequence derives from a middle-aged man in good health. The V and J genes are TRBV24-1 and TRBJ1-4; 9 nucleotides align to TRBD1. What was sequenced was blood. The DNA of the CDR3 is TGTGCCACCAGTGACCCCGGGACAGGGTCGGGTGAAAAACTGTTTTTT. Residues: CATSDPGTGSGEKLFF.